What follows are 19 T cell receptor beta chains derived from one specimen sequenced in a study of read filtering for tumor transcriptome and immune sequencing. From roughly 400 ng of RNA, a library with molecular barcoded alpha/delta and beta/gamma adaptors was made. TCRdb independently ran MiXCR on the reads; one entry per CDR3 protein. The sample lists 50,000 or so distinct CDR3 sequences, roughly 18% occurring once. The specimen sequenced was a population of CD138-negative cells sorted from bone marrow. The source is a donor older than 35 with multiple myeloma.

Remarks on this clonotype: It may be a read error: a sequence one base away is much more abundant. The CDR3 here is CASRAGRGDGYTF. In nucleotides, the CDR3 is TGTGCCAGCAGGGCAGGACGGGGGGATGGCTACACCTTC. V is TRBV2 and J is TRBJ1-2; possible D gene TRBD1, 5 bases. The CDR3 totals 13 residues. Per germline, CDR1 SNHLY and CDR2 FYNNEI. Between the trimmed V and J ends, which lost 6 bases and 6 bases, there was a span of 14 bases.

Ten or more counts support this clonotype. The rearrangement joins TRBV29-1 to TRBJ1-2; no firm D call. V was pared by 7 bases and J by 3 bases, with 6 bases between. The CDR3 covers 10 residues. Per germline, CDR1 SQVTM and CDR2 ANQGSEA. CDR3 residues: CSADDYGYTF. As DNA, the CDR3 is TGCAGCGCTGATGACTATGGCTACACCTTC.

J is TRBJ1-3 and V is TRBV12-3 or TRBV12-4; TRBD1 matches at 7 bases. This CDR3 is 13 amino acids long. J lost 7 bases, V lost 6 bases, and 6 bases had no gene match. CDR3 amino acids: CASRRGDSNTIYF. The CDR3 nucleotides read TGTGCCAGCAGACGGGGGGACAGCAACACCATATATTTT.

About this clonotype itself: At one boundary the junction diverges from the germline segment, which might be a read error. The chain joins TRBV19 to TRBJ1-5; 12 positions match TRBD1. Germline-derived CDR1 and CDR2 are LNHDA and SQIVND (reference sequence). This CDR3 spans 16 amino acids. CDR3 nucleotide sequence: TGTGCCAGTAGTATCTCCGGGACAGGGGGCAATCAGCCCCGGCATTTT. Its protein is CASSISGTGGNQPRHF.

This clonotype was seen many times. The rearrangement uses TRBV7-2 and TRBJ2-1, with TRBD2 matching 11 bases. Per germline, CDR1 SGHTA and CDR2 FQGNSA. The CDR3 runs 21 residues. V gave up 5 bases and J gave up 1 base; unmatched junction bases: 19. CDR3 sequence: CASSPVTSGSLIGESYNEQFF. In nucleotides, the CDR3 is TGTGCCAGCAGCCCAGTAACTAGCGGGAGCCTGATCGGGGAGTCCTACAATGAGCAGTTCTTC. The full variable domain, rest sourced from reference TRBV7-2 and TRBJ2-1, is GAGVSQSPSNKVTEKGKDVELRCDPISGHTALYWYRQSLGQGLEFLIYFQGNSAPDKSGLPSDRFSAERTGGSVSTLTIQRTQQEDSAVYLCASSPVTSGSLIGESYNEQFFGPGTRLTVL.

The table lists this clonotype with many counts. This chain connects TRBV28 to TRBJ2-5; TRBD2 might be the D (5 bases). The CDR3 sequence is 14 residues long. V was trimmed by 7 bases and J by 1 base, leaving 13 bases between them. CDR1 is MDHEN, CDR2 SYDVKM, per germline. This CDR3 reads CASNGRAIQETQYF. CDR3 DNA sequence: TGTGCCAGCAATGGGCGGGCCATCCAAGAGACCCAGTACTTC.

Note on this clonotype: The junction differs from germline at one of its ends, possibly a read error. This chain connects TRBV28 to TRBJ2-1; the D gene could be TRBD1 or TRBD2 (5 bases each). The length of the CDR3 is 15 residues. Germline V gene lookup returns CDR1 MDHEN and CDR2 SYDVKM. The CDR3 here is CASSLDRGPYNEQFF. The DNA of the CDR3 is TGTGCCAGCAGTTTGGATAGGGGACCCTACAATGAGCAATTCTTC. Filled out from reference TRBV28 and TRBJ2-1, the complete variable domain reads DVKVTQSSRYLVKRTGEKVFLECVQDMDHENMFWYRQDPGLGLRLIYFSYDVKMKEKGDIPEGYSVSREKKERFSLILESASTNQTSMYLCASSLDRGPYNEQFFGPGTRLTVL.

This clonotype was detected only a few times. A read error may be the cause here, since a much bigger clone is one base away. This likely comes from a read error, as the CDR3 has no conserved phenylalanine or tryptophan at its end. The rearrangement uses TRBV7-9 and TRBJ2-5; 10 bases are a match to TRBD2. This CDR3 has 15 residues. V shed 4 bases, J shed 7 bases, and the junction held 9 bases outside the gene matches. The germline gives CDR1 SEHNR, CDR2 FQNEAQ (reference sequence). The CDR3 loop reads CASSSLAGGVGTQYS. The CDR3 DNA reads TGTGCCAGCAGCTCCTTAGCGGGAGGAGTCGGGACCCAGTACTCC.

This clonotype was recorded at least ten times. The gene calls are TRBV7-2 and TRBJ2-1; D gene uncertain. V was trimmed by 1 base and J by 2 bases, leaving 12 bases between them. The germline gives CDR1 SGHTA, CDR2 FQGNSA. CDR3 size: 16 residues. CDR3: CASSLDGPLTYNEQFF. For the CDR3, the DNA is TGTGCCAGCAGCTTAGATGGCCCGCTGACCTACAATGAGCAGTTCTTC.

This clonotype was found many times. The chain employs TRBV7-2 and TRBJ2-2, with D perhaps TRBD1 (6 bases). V lost 8 bases to trimming and J lost 4 bases, with 14 bases between them. The germline CDR1 and CDR2 sequences are SGHTA and FQGNSA. The CDR3 has 14 amino acids. This CDR3 reads CASSPGQTTGELFF. The CDR3 nucleotides read TGTGCCAGCTCCCCCGGACAGACCACCGGGGAGCTGTTTTTT.

This clonotype appeared many times. The V and J genes are TRBV14 and TRBJ2-5; the D gene could be TRBD1 or TRBD2 (5 bases each). V was pared by 4 bases and J by 5 bases, with 14 bases between. CDR1 is SGHDN and CDR2 is FVKESK in the germline V gene. CDR3 size: 14 residues. CDR3 loop: CASSLLDRGETQYF. Here the CDR3 DNA reads TGTGCCAGCAGCCTCCTAGACAGAGGGGAGACCCAGTACTTC.

This clonotype was observed at least ten times. This chain uses TRBV29-1 with TRBJ2-5; D remains ambiguous. V dropped 4 bases and J dropped 3 bases, with 9 bases sitting between them. The CDR3 has 12 amino acids. Germline V lookup: CDR1 SQVTM, CDR2 ANQGSEA. The CDR3 DNA reads TGCAGCGTTGGAGAATTAGAAGAGACCCAGTACTTC. Its protein is CSVGELEETQYF.

This chain joins TRBV2 and TRBJ2-1, with TRBD2 matching 14 bases. There are 17 residues in the CDR3. The V and J ends lost 5 bases and 9 bases, in that order; junction bases with no gene match: 12. Germline assignment: CDR1 SNHLY and CDR2 FYNNEI. The CDR3 bases are TGTGCCAGCAGTCTAACCGGGACTAGCGGGAGAAGTGGTGAGCAGTTCTTC. This codes for CASSLTGTSGRSGEQFF.

Concerning this clonotype: This may be a read error: a much more frequent sequence differs by one nucleotide. The chain links TRBV20-1 to TRBJ2-5; D gene unclear. The CDR3 loop spans 10 amino acids. Germline values: CDR1 DFQATT, CDR2 SNEGSKA (reference sequence). V was trimmed by 5 bases and J by 9 bases, leaving 10 bases between them. CDR3 nucleotide sequence: TGCAGTGCTCCCAAAGGGCCCCAGTACTTC. This codes for CSAPKGPQYF.

This clonotype has a handful of counts. The gene calls are TRBV11-3 and TRBJ1-1; TRBD1 might be the D (5 bases). V lost 1 base and J 4 bases, leaving 10 bases between the germline ends. CDR1 and CDR2 from the germline V gene are SGHNT and YENEEA. This CDR3 has 14 residues. Here the CDR3 DNA reads TGTGCCAGCAGCTTAGGCAGGGCTAGCACTGAAGCTTTCTTT. Its translation: CASSLGRASTEAFF. Looking up the rest from reference TRBV11-3 and TRBJ1-1 gives the full variable domain: EAGVVQSPRYKIIEKKQPVAFWCNPISGHNTLYWYLQNLGQGPELLIRYENEEAVDDSQLPKDRFSAERLKGVDSTLKIQPAELGDSAVYLCASSLGRASTEAFFGQGTRLTVV.

This clonotype was seen repeatedly, ten times or more. The rearrangement joins TRBV5-1 to TRBJ2-3; D is possibly TRBD2 (5 bases). Germline V gives CDR1 SGHRS, CDR2 YFSETQ. This CDR3 spans 13 amino acids. V shed 4 bases and J shed 2 bases, with 8 bases lying between them. The DNA for the CDR3 is TGCGCCAGCAGCCCCCGGGACACAGATACGCAGTATTTT. This encodes CASSPRDTDTQYF. Together with reference TRBV5-1 and TRBJ2-3, the CDR3 gives the full variable domain: KAGVTQTPRYLIKTRGQQVTLSCSPISGHRSVSWYQQTPGQGLQFLFEYFSETQRNKGNFPGRFSGRQFSNSRSEMNVSTLELGDSALYLCASSPRDTDTQYFGPGTRLTVL.

This clonotype occurred many times. The chain couples TRBV7-2 to TRBJ2-7; 7 nucleotides line up with TRBD1. Trimming removed 2 bases from V and 3 bases from J; junction bases left unmatched: 10. The CDR3 totals 16 residues. CDR1 is SGHTA, CDR2 FQGNSA, per germline. The CDR3 reads CASSLKGWGQYYEQYF. CDR3 coding DNA: TGTGCCAGCAGCTTAAAGGGGTGGGGACAGTACTACGAGCAGTACTTC. Looking up the rest from reference TRBV7-2 and TRBJ2-7 gives the full variable domain: GAGVSQSPSNKVTEKGKDVELRCDPISGHTALYWYRQSLGQGLEFLIYFQGNSAPDKSGLPSDRFSAERTGGSVSTLTIQRTQQEDSAVYLCASSLKGWGQYYEQYFGPGTRLTVT.

The sample holds many counts of this clonotype. J is TRBJ2-3 and V is TRBV10-3; TRBD2 aligns across 13 bases. The CDR3 is 17 residues long. Germline V gene lookup returns CDR1 ENHRY and CDR2 SYGVKD. V was pared by 6 bases and J by 4 bases, with 10 bases of the junction left unmatched. This chain's CDR3 is CAISAPGTSGMSDTQYF. DNA of the CDR3: TGTGCCATCAGCGCACCGGGGACTAGCGGGATGTCAGATACGCAGTATTTT.

This clonotype was seen repeatedly, ten times or more. The V gene is TRBV27, the J gene TRBJ1-1, with a tentative D call TRBD1 (6 bases). Germline V gene sequence: CDR1 MNHEY, CDR2 SMNVEV (reference sequence). The CDR3 covers 15 residues. V shed 6 bases and J shed 1 base, with 15 bases lying between them. CDR3 in amino acids: CASSRHREGNTEAFF. The CDR3 DNA reads as TGTGCCAGCAGCCGACACAGGGAAGGGAACACTGAAGCTTTCTTT.